This T cell receptor beta chain was captured by sequencing in a study of B cell selection in AIRE deficiency. Study outcomes and limitations: Shared Treg sequences had shorter CDR3s, biased toward rearrangements with few non-templated insertions.

Original data processing: Patients' conventional T cells yielded 110,000 or so distinct TCRbeta sequences; donors' over 1.3x10^5. Profiling relied on immunoSEQ multiplex PCR, and the TCRdb table lists in-frame clones only, not all of them. V and J calls and clone size are given by that table; D and trimming were obtained from the DNA. In the table there are about 25,000 clones, about 95% of which are singletons. The CDR3 consists of 12 residues. V was clipped by 5 bases and J by 5 bases, with 9 bases between them. The germline V gene encodes CDR1 KGHSH and CDR2 LQKENI. Sorting defined conventional CD4 T cells as CD4+CD127+. Turning to this clone: Antigen: not known.

The source material was CD4+CD127+ conventional T cells sorted from PBMCs. The rearrangement uses TRBV18 and TRBJ2-5; D gene ambiguous. The TCR originated in a human donor in good health. CDR3 nucleotide sequence: TGTGCCAGCTCAGCCGGTCGGGAGACCCAGTACTTC. It is translated as CASSAGRETQYF.